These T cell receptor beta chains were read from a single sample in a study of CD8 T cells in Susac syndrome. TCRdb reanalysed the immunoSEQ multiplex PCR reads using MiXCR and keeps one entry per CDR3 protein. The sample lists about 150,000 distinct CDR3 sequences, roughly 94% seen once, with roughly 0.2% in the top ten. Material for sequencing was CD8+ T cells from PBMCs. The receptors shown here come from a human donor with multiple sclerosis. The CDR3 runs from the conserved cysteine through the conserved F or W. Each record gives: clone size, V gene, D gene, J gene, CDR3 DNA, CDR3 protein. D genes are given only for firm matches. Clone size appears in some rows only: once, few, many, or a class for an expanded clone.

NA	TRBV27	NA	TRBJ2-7	TGTGCCAGCAGTTTATCAGGGGAAGTTGGGACATACGAGCAGTACTTC	CASSLSGEVGTYEQYF
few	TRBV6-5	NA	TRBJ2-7	TGTGCCAGCAGTTCCCGTGAGGGCGCCGAACCCTACGAGCAGTACTTC	CASSSREGAEPYEQYF
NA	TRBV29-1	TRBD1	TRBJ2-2	TGCAGCGTTGAGACAGGGGGGGACACCGGGGAGCTGTTTTTT	CSVETGGDTGELFF
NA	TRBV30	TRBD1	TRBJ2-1	TGTGCCTGGAGTGTACGGTTGAGCAGGGGGAGCATTGATGAGCAGTTCTTC	CAWSVRLSRGSIDEQFF
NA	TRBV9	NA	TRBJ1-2	TGTGCCAGCACCCAGGCCAGCTATGGCTACACCTTC	CASTQASYGYTF
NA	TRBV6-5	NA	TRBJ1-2	TGTGCCAGCAGTTACTCAGCCGACAGCGGCTATGGCTACACCTTC	CASSYSADSGYGYTF
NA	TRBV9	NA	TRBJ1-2	TGTGCCAGCAGCGTAGCTGTCAAGAGTAGGGGGGATGGCTACACCTTC	CASSVAVKSRGDGYTF
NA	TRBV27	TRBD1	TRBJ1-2	TGTGCCAGCAGTCCACAGGGGCTTTACGATGGCTACACCTTC	CASSPQGLYDGYTF
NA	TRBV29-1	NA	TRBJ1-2	TGCAGCGTTGACCCAGATTACCCTTATGGCTACACCTTC	CSVDPDYPYGYTF
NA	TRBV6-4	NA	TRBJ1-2	TGTGCCAGCAGTGCCTTGCTCCCCGGGACGGACATTGGCTACACCTTC	CASSALLPGTDIGYTF
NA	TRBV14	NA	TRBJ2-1	TGTGCCAGCAGCCAAGCAAGGGGACTGGGGGAGCAGTTCTTC	CASSQARGLGEQFF
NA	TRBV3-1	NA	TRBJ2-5	TGTGCCAGCAGCCAAGGAAAAACGAGGGAGACCCAGTACTTC	CASSQGKTRETQYF
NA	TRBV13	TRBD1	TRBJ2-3	TGTGCCAGCAGCTTAGGAGCGCTGACAGGGGCCACAGATACGCAGTATTTT	CASSLGALTGATDTQYF
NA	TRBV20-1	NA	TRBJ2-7	TGCAGTGCTTATACAGGCTCTGAGCAGTACTTC	CSAYTGSEQYF
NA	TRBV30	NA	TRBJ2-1	TGTGCCTGGAGTGCGCCTCGAGGGTCTGCCTTTTATGAGCAGTTCTTC	CAWSAPRGSAFYEQFF
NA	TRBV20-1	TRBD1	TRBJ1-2	TGCAGTGCTCCCCCCGGGACAGGGTATGGGGGCTACACCTTC	CSAPPGTGYGGYTF
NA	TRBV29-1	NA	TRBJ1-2	TGCAGCGTTGATCCCGGGGATGGCTACACCTTC	CSVDPGDGYTF
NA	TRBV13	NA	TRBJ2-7	TGTGCCAGCAGCGACCGGACAACATCCTACGAGCAGTACTTC	CASSDRTTSYEQYF
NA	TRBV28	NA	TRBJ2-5	TGTGCCAGCAGTCCCGGGGGAGGGGGAGTGTCAGAGACCCAGTACTTC	CASSPGGGGVSETQYF
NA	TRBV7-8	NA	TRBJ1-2	TGTGCCAGCAGCATGGAGGCTGAGGGGGACTATGGCTACACCTTC	CASSMEAEGDYGYTF